This TCR beta chain was observed in a study of human versus mouse CDR3 diversity and MHC coevolution. Looking at the study overall: Samples had between roughly 0.6 x 10^7 and 1.8 x 10^7 valid reads. Study observations and caveats: Compared with mice, human CDR3s carried more deletions and insertions on average. Clonal inequality was lowest in two of the three human donors.

Cells were CD45RO-negative CD62L-positive naive CD4 T cells sorted from PBMCs. The protocol was immunoSEQ multiplex PCR, while the TCRdb copy is restricted to in-frame clones and leaves out a portion. The sample holds tens of thousands of clones, around 94% seen once. This clone was found once. Its antigen remains unknown. The CDR3 is 16 residues long. Germline V gene lookup returns CDR1 SEHNR and CDR2 FQNEAQ (reference sequence). V gave up 1 base and J gave up 6 bases; unmatched junction bases: 9. The TCR was taken from a person aged 55 to 69 in good health. This chain links TRBV7-9 with TRBJ2-7; 10 bases match TRBD1. Sequencing input: naive CD4+ T cells from blood. As for subset: CD45RO-negative CD62L-positive naive CD4 T cells. The CDR3 DNA reads TGTGCCAGCAGCTTAGAGGGGACAGGGGACTGGGGCGAGCAGTACTTC. Translating gives CASSLEGTGDWGEQYF.